This T cell receptor beta chain was sequenced for a study of a mutant IDH1 vaccine in newly diagnosed glioma. The assay was immunoSEQ multiplex PCR, and TCRdb's table has in-frame clones only and misses some. The data show 20,000 or so clones, 84% seen once. Note on this clone: Its antigen is undetermined.

Time point specified: week 47, end of study. Topical imiquimod was applied with each vaccine dose, which held 300 ug of mutant IDH1 20-mer peptide. Astrocytomas found in donors were new, WHO grade 3 or 4, IDH1-mutant and ATRX-lost. The sequence was obtained from a middle-aged man with glioma. This specimen consisted of PBMCs, obtained from a glioma patient whose treatment included an IDH1 peptide vaccine.

The CDR3 nucleotides read TGTGCCAGCTCACCAGAAACAGGGCAGGATCAGCCCCAGCATTTT. As protein: CASSPETGQDQPQHF. The chain couples TRBV18 to TRBJ1-5; a possible D gene is TRBD1 (6 bases). Germline V gives CDR1 KGHSH, CDR2 LQKENI. V dropped 2 bases and J dropped 5 bases, with 13 bases sitting between them. The CDR3 spans 15 residues. Complete variable domain (other parts from reference TRBV18 and TRBJ1-5): NAGVMQNPRHLVRRRGQEARLRCSPMKGHSHVYWYRQLPEEGLKFMVYLQKENIIDESGMPKERFSAEFPKEGPSILRIQQVVRGDSAAYFCASSPETGQDQPQHFGDGTRLSIL.